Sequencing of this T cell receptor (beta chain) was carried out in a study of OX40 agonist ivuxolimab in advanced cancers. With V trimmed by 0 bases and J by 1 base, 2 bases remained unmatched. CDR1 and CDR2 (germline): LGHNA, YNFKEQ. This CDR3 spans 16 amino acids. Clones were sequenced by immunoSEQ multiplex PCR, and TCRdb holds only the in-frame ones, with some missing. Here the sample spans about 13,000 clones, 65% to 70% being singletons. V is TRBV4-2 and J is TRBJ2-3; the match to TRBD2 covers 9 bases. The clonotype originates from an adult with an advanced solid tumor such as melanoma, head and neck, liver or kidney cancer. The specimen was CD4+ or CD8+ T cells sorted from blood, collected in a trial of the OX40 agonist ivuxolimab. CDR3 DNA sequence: TGTGCCAGCAGCCAAGAATGGACTAGCGGCACAGATACGCAGTATTTT. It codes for CASSQEWTSGTDTQYF.